Here is one T cell receptor beta chain with its context. This record belongs to a study of cytomegalovirus exposure and HLA in healthy donors. PCR involved 60 Vbeta and 13 Jbeta primers. TCRdb's table, derived via immunoSEQ multiplex PCR, lists solely in-frame clones and lacks some. The sample yields fewer than 95,000 clones, around 72% seen once. This CDR3 comprises 15 residues. CDR1 and CDR2 from the germline V gene are SQVTM and ANQGSEA. Trimming shortened V by 6 bases and J by 2 bases, and 16 bases separated the two germline ends. The clonotype was recovered from a woman in her thirties or forties in good health and CMV-seropositive. V is TRBV29-1 and J is TRBJ2-2, with unresolved D. The sample consisted of PBMCs. In nucleotides, the CDR3 is TGCAGCGTCTCACCCTCAGGCACCAACACCGGGGAGCTGTTTTTT. This codes for CSVSPSGTNTGELFF.